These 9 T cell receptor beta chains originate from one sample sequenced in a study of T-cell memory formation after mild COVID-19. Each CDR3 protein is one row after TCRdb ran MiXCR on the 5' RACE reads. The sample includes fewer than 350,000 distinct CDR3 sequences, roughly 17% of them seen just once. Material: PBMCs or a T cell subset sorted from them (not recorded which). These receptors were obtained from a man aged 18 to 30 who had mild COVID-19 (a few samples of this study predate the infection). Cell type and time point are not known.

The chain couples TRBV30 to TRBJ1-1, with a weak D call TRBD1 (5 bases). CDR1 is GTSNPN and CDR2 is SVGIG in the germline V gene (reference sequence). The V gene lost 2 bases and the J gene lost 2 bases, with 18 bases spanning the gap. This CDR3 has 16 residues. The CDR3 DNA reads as TGTGCCTGGAGTCGAAGGGACTCCATTTTCAACACTGAAGCTTTCTTT. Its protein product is CAWSRRDSIFNTEAFF. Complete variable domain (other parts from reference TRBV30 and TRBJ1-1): SQTIHQWPATLVQPVGSPLSLECTVEGTSNPNLYWYRQAAGRGLQLLFYSVGIGQISSEVPQNLSASRPQDRQFILSSKKLLLSDSGFYLCAWSRRDSIFNTEAFFGQGTRLTVV.

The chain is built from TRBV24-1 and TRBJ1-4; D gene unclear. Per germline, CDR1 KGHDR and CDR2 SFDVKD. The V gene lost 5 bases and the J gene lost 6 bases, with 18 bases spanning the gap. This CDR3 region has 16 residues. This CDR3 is CATSAPRTRMYEKLFF. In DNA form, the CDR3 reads TGTGCCACCAGTGCTCCCCGGACCCGGATGTATGAAAAACTGTTTTTT.

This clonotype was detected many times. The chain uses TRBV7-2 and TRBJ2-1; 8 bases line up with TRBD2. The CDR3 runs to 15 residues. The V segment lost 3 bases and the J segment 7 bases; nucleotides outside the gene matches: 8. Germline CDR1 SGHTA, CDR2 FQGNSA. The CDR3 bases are TGTGCCAGCAGCTTTCCGCGGGGGGCCGTGAATGAGCAGTTCTTC. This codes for CASSFPRGAVNEQFF. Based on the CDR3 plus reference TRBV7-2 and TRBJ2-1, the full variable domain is GAGVSQSPSNKVTEKGKDVELRCDPISGHTALYWYRQSLGQGLEFLIYFQGNSAPDKSGLPSDRFSAERTGGSVSTLTIQRTQQEDSAVYLCASSFPRGAVNEQFFGPGTRLTVL.

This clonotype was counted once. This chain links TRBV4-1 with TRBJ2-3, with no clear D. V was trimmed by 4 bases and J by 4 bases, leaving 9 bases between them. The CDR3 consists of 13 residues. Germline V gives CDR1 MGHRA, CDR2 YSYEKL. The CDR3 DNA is TGCGCCAGCAGCCCACAAATGGCAGATACGCAGTATTTT. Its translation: CASSPQMADTQYF.

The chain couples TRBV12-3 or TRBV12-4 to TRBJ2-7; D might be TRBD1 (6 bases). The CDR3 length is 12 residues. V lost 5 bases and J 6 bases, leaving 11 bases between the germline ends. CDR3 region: CASSPQGSEQYF. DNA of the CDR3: TGTGCCAGCAGTCCACAGGGCTCCGAGCAGTACTTC.

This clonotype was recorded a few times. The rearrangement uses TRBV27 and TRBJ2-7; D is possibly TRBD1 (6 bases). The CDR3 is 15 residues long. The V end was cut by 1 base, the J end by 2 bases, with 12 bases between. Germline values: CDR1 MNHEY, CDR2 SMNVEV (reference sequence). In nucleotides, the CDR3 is TGTGCCAGCAGTTTATTTCCAGGGGACACCTACGAGCAGTACTTC. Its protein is CASSLFPGDTYEQYF.

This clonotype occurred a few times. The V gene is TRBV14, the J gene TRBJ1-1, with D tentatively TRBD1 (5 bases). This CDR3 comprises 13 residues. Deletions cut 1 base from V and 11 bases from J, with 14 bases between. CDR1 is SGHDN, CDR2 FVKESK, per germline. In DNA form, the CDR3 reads TGTGCCAGCAGCCAAGGGGGGGTCTTAGCGGCTTTCTTT. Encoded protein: CASSQGGVLAAFF.

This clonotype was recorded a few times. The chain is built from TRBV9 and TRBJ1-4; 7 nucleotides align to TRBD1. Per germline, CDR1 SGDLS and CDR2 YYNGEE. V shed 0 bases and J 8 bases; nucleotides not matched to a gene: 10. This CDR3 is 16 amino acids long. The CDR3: CASSVGIRQGREKLFF. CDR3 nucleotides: TGTGCCAGCAGCGTAGGAATCCGACAGGGCCGGGAAAAACTGTTTTTT.

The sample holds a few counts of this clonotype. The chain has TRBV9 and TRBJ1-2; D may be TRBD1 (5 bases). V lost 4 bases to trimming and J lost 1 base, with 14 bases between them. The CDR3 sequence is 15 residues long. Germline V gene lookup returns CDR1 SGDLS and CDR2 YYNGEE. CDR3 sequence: CASSPTGGVNYGYTF. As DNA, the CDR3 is TGTGCCAGCAGCCCCACGGGGGGGGTTAACTATGGCTACACCTTC.